Following are 19 T cell receptor beta chains from one sample sequenced in a study of tumor-infiltrating lymphocytes in primary liver carcinoma. Starting material of 450 to 550 ng total RNA yielded TCR beta cDNA via a constant-region primer. Libraries covering TCR beta were generated through three nested multiplex PCR rounds (using a slightly modified ARM-PCR). Rounds one and two of PCR, each of 10 cycles, were primed with TRBV1-TRBV30 forward primers and a C-beta reverse primer. Via MiXCR, TCRdb re-called the multiplex PCR reads, giving one row per CDR3 protein. The table shows nearly 50,000 distinct CDR3 sequences, with 70% to 80% occurring only once. Co-extraction yielded RNA and DNA from 20-30 mg of unsorted bulk tissue. Sequenced: liver tumor tissue from sampling region 3. Subset denoted: tumor region T3, left-lateral pole. The receptors were gathered from a middle-aged man with primary liver carcinoma and hepatitis B virus infection.

As for this clonotype: The junction and the germline gene differ at one end; a read error may be behind it. This chain links TRBV5-1 with TRBJ2-3; TRBD1 or TRBD2 may be the D gene (6 bases each). CDR1 is SGHRS, CDR2 YFSETQ, per germline. This CDR3 is 13 amino acids long. The chain's CDR3 is CASQRGPGDMQYF. The CDR3 DNA sequence: TGCGCCAGTCAACGGGGGCCTGGAGATATGCAGTATTTT.

As concerns this clonotype: A read error may account for a junction end that differs from germline. The chain couples TRBV11-1 to TRBJ2-7; D ambiguous. The V gene's germline CDR1 is SGHAT and CDR2 FQDESV (reference sequence). The length of the CDR3 is 15 residues. The CDR3 is CASNFDGRFSYEQCF. The CDR3 coding sequence is TGTGCCAGCAACTTCGACGGACGGTTCTCCTACGAGCAGTGCTTC.

This clonotype was detected once. The CDR3 carries no conserved terminal phenylalanine or tryptophan, so it likely arises from a read error. The chain has TRBV11-2 and TRBJ2-5; 7 positions agree with TRBD1. CDR1 is SGHAT and CDR2 is FQNNGV in the germline V gene. The CDR3 extends over 14 amino acids. This chain's CDR3 is CVSSLGTVQEAQYL. CDR3 nucleotide sequence: TGTGTCAGCAGCCTAGGGACAGTACAAGAGGCCCAGTACTTA.

A remark on this clonotype: Since a much larger clone is just one base distant, this may be a read error. This chain uses TRBV28 with TRBJ2-1, with D unresolved. Germline-derived CDR1 and CDR2 are MDHEN and SYDVKM. The CDR3 runs 10 residues. V gave up 5 bases and J gave up 5 bases, with 1 base separating them. CDR3 bases: TGTGCCAGCAGTAACAATGAGCAGTTCTTC. Residues: CASSNNEQFF. The variable domain in full, with the rest retrieved from reference TRBV28 and TRBJ2-1, is DVKVTQSSRYLVKRTGEKVFLECVQDMDHENMFWYRQDPGLGLRLIYFSYDVKMKEKGDIPEGYSVSREKKERFSLILESASTNQTSMYLCASSNNEQFFGPGTRLTVL.

To note about this clonotype: At one of its ends the junction is not consistent with the germline gene, which may arise from a read error. This sequence joins TRBV11-2 and TRBJ1-4; a weak D match, TRBD1 (5 bases). Per germline, CDR1 SGHAT and CDR2 FQNNGV. The CDR3 spans 14 residues. The CDR3 coding sequence is TGTGCCGGCAGCTTAGAAGTTGGGGACGAAAAACTGTTTTTC. Protein product: CAGSLEVGDEKLFF.

The table lists this clonotype with a few counts. This may stem from a read error, because a much larger clone lies one nucleotide away. The chain uses TRBV28 and TRBJ2-2; tentative D call: TRBD1 (5 bases). Trimming shortened V by 0 bases and J by 4 bases, and 12 bases separated the two germline ends. Germline V gene lookup returns CDR1 MDHEN and CDR2 SYDVKM. The CDR3 is 16 residues long. Here the CDR3 reads CASSLWQGVTTGELFF. CDR3 nucleotide sequence: TGTGCCAGCAGTTTATGGCAGGGTGTAACCACCGGGGAGCTGTTTTTT.

This clonotype appeared a few times. The junction shows a germline mismatch at one end, possibly a read error. The chain couples TRBV7-9 to TRBJ1-4, with unresolved D. This CDR3 is built from 16 residues. The germline V gene has CDR1 SEHNR and CDR2 FQNEAQ (reference sequence). Here the CDR3 DNA reads TGTGCCAGCAGTTTAGCTCTGGGGATGACTAGTGAAAAACTGTTTTTT. The encoded protein is CASSLALGMTSEKLFF.

As to this clonotype: An end of the junction differs from the germline gene, which may be a read error. The rearrangement uses TRBV5-5 and TRBJ2-5; D possibly uses TRBD1 or TRBD2 (5 bases each). The V gene's germline CDR1 is SGHKS and CDR2 YYEKEE (reference sequence). This CDR3 comprises 17 residues. CDR3 nucleotides: TGTGCCAACAGCTTGGGGCTAGCAAGAGGGCACCAAGAGACCCGGTACTTC. Its translation: CANSLGLARGHQETRYF.

Regarding this clonotype: The CDR3 does not end in the conserved phenylalanine or tryptophan, so this is likely a read error. This sequence joins TRBV5-4 and TRBJ2-7; D perhaps matches TRBD2 (5 bases). Germline CDR1 SGHNT, CDR2 YYREEE (reference sequence). CDR3 length: 13 amino acids. The CDR3 sequence is CTSSTRLTYEQYL. The CDR3 coding sequence is TGTACCAGCAGCACACGACTAACCTACGAGCAGTACCTC.

This chain joins TRBV11-2 and TRBJ2-5; D not resolved. The V end lost 9 bases, the J end lost 5 bases, and 19 bases lay between the germline ends. This CDR3 is 14 amino acids long. Looked up from germline, CDR1 is SGHAT and CDR2 is FQNNGV. The CDR3 sequence is CASRRLDVRETQYF. In DNA, the CDR3 is TGTGCCAGTAGAAGACTGGACGTCCGGGAGACCCAGTACTTC.

This clonotype was observed a handful of times. A much larger clone lies one base from this, so it may be a read error. The rearrangement uses TRBV7-9 and TRBJ2-7; D gene uncertain. This CDR3 region has 12 residues. The V and J ends lost 1 base and 9 bases respectively, with 10 bases between them. The germline V gene has CDR1 SEHNR and CDR2 FQNEAQ (reference sequence). CDR3 bases: TGTGCCAGCAGCTTAGGAGTAAACGGGCAGTACTTC. Translation gives CASSLGVNGQYF.

On this clonotype itself: One junction end disagrees with the germline gene, perhaps due to a read error. The V and J genes are TRBV4-2 and TRBJ2-6; D may be TRBD1 or TRBD2 (5 bases each). From germline, CDR1 is LGHNA and CDR2 YNFKEQ. The CDR3 contains 17 residues. The DNA for the CDR3 is TGCGCCAGCAGTCCAGAGGGGTCTCACTCTGGGGCCAACGTCCTGACTTTC. Translation: CASSPEGSHSGANVLTF.

As concerns this clonotype: One end of the junction is discordant with germline, which a read error may explain. In nucleotides, the CDR3 is TGTGCCATCAGCCCGAGAGAGGCCTGGGTAAATGAGCACTTCTTC. This sequence encodes CAISPREAWVNEHFF. J is TRBJ2-1 and V is TRBV7-8; D not certain. This CDR3 region has 15 residues. Germline CDR1 SGHVS, CDR2 FQNEAQ.

A single count supports this clonotype. The rearrangement joins TRBV29-1 to TRBJ2-1; 11 nucleotides match TRBD2. V was clipped by 3 bases and J by 3 bases; unmatched bases: 7. CDR1 and CDR2 from the germline V gene are SQVTM and ANQGSEA. The CDR3 loop spans 16 amino acids. The CDR3 nucleotides read TGCAGCGTTGAGTCCCTGACTAGCGGGATCTACAATGAGCAGTTCTTC. Translated, it gives CSVESLTSGIYNEQFF.

The chain joins TRBV11-2 to TRBJ2-7, with D perhaps TRBD2 (5 bases). With 6 bases removed from V and 6 bases from J, the gap between germline ends came to 18 bases. The CDR3 runs 14 residues. Germline CDR1 is SGHAT and CDR2 is FQNNGV. CDR3 in amino acids: CASSMVAMRVEQYF. As DNA, the CDR3 is TGTGCCAGCAGTATGGTGGCTATGAGGGTCGAGCAGTACTTC.

The table lists this clonotype with many counts. This chain uses TRBV7-9 with TRBJ2-3, with D unresolved. The CDR3 sequence is 13 residues long. V was clipped by 1 base and J by 4 bases, with 6 bases between them. Germline V CDR1 and CDR2: SEHNR, FQNEAQ (reference sequence). The CDR3 loop is CASSLGASDTQYF. In DNA form, the CDR3 reads TGTGCCAGCAGCTTAGGGGCCTCAGATACGCAGTATTTT.

The chain uses TRBV12-3 or TRBV12-4 and TRBJ2-7, with D possibly matching TRBD2 (6 bases). The CDR3 consists of 14 residues. Trimming pared 6 bases from V and 3 bases from J, leaving 15 bases between. CDR3 coding DNA: TGTGCCAGCAGGCGAGGAGGAGGGAACTACGAGCAGTACTTC. This encodes CASRRGGGNYEQYF.

Comment on this clonotype: This CDR3 is missing its conserved last phenylalanine or tryptophan, likely due to a read error. The rearrangement links TRBV4-1 to TRBJ2-1; 13 bases map to TRBD2. CDR1 and CDR2 (germline): MGHRA, YSYEKL. CDR3 length equals 16 residues. CDR3 nucleotides: TGCGCTAGCAGCCAAGGGACTAGCGGGACCTACAATGAGCAGTTCCTC. It yields the protein CASSQGTSGTYNEQFL.

This clonotype showed up just once. Because the CDR3 is missing its conserved closing phenylalanine or tryptophan, this is likely a read error. Because the CDR3's place on the DNA is in doubt, the DNA is left out and the CDR3 is given as listed by TCRdb. CDR3 loop: CASSKGLAVSTDTQFS. The chain employs TRBV11-1 and TRBJ2-3; whether TRBD2, the table's D call, matches the DNA was not checked. The CDR3 sequence runs 16 residues, both termini included. Germline CDR1 SGHAT, CDR2 FQDESV (reference sequence).